The 23 T cell receptor beta chains given below trace back to one sample, sequenced in a study of T cell responses to AZD1222 COVID-19 vaccine. Assay: immunoSEQ multiplex PCR; the TCRdb copy retains only in-frame clones and omits some. The sample has 100,000 to 150,000 clones, around 89% seen once. The input for sequencing was peripheral blood, taken on day 0 of AZD1222 vaccination. Receptor source: an adult in good health.

The rearrangement joins TRBV7-3 to TRBJ2-3, with no clear D. The germline CDR1 and CDR2 sequences are SGHTA and FQGTGA. CDR3 size: 11 residues. The V and J ends lost 2 bases and 6 bases respectively, with 3 bases between them. The CDR3 reads CASSLSDTQYF. The CDR3 DNA reads TGTGCCAGCAGCTTATCCGATACGCAGTATTTT.

The chain couples TRBV6-4 to TRBJ1-2, with 7 bases aligning to TRBD1. The CDR3 is 13 amino acids. Per germline, CDR1 MRHNA and CDR2 SNTAGT. The J segment lost 5 bases and the V segment lost 6 bases, leaving 6 bases of the junction unmatched. This CDR3 is CASREGADYGYTF. As DNA, the CDR3 is TGTGCCAGCAGGGAGGGGGCGGATTATGGCTACACCTTC.

This rearrangement joins TRBV6-5 to TRBJ2-7, with D possibly TRBD1 on 6 matching bases. Trimming left V 7 bases short and J 0 bases short, with 16 bases between. CDR3 length: 15 amino acids. CDR1 and CDR2 (germline): MNHEY, SVGAGI. CDR3 sequence: CASTRDQGGSYEQYF. The CDR3 DNA reads as TGTGCCAGCACCCGAGATCAAGGGGGCTCCTACGAGCAGTACTTC.

This clone was detected only a few times. CDR3 sequence: CASSMGQGGWEPQHF. The CDR3 nucleotides are TGTGCCAGTAGTATGGGACAGGGGGGCTGGGAGCCCCAGCATTTT. This chain joins TRBV19 and TRBJ1-5, with TRBD1 matching 11 bases. The CDR3 sequence is 15 residues long. Unmatched junction bases numbered 6, after V lost 3 bases and J lost 8 bases. Germline lookup yields CDR1 LNHDA and CDR2 SQIVND (reference sequence).

The chain links TRBV10-1 to TRBJ1-6; D is possibly TRBD1 (6 bases). In germline, CDR1 is WNHNN, CDR2 SYGVQD (reference sequence). The length of the CDR3 is 13 residues. V was clipped by 6 bases and J by 6 bases, with 9 bases between them. The chain's CDR3 is CASRGGPNSPLHF. The DNA of the CDR3 is TGCGCCAGCAGAGGGGGGCCTAATTCACCCCTCCACTTT.

The CDR3 nucleotides read TGCGCCAGCAGCCAAGATGACGGGGACCATGAAAAACTGTTTTTT. It translates to CASSQDDGDHEKLFF. The genes are TRBV4-3 and TRBJ1-4, with D tentatively TRBD1 (5 bases). The CDR3 sequence is 15 residues long. Trimming took off 0 bases at V and 6 bases at J, with 11 bases between the two ends. Germline V gene sequence: CDR1 LGHNA, CDR2 YSLEER.

The gene calls are TRBV13 and TRBJ2-3, with D tentatively TRBD1 or TRBD2 (5 bases each). Per the germline V gene, CDR1 is PRHDT and CDR2 is FYEKMQ (reference sequence). The CDR3 spans 18 residues. The V end was cut by 2 bases, the J end by 0 bases, with 18 bases between. The CDR3 DNA is TGTGCCAGCAGCTTAACCTACCAGGGAGCTCTTAGCACAGATACGCAGTATTTT. Protein: CASSLTYQGALSTDTQYF. Full variable domain (outside the CDR3, taken from reference TRBV13 and TRBJ2-3): AAGVIQSPRHLIKEKRETATLKCYPIPRHDTVYWYQQGPGQDPQFLISFYEKMQSDKGSIPDRFSAQQFSDYHSELNMSSLELGDSALYFCASSLTYQGALSTDTQYFGPGTRLTVL.

The chain joins TRBV19 to TRBJ1-3; D unresolved. This CDR3 spans 14 amino acids. Looked up from germline, CDR1 is LNHDA and CDR2 is SQIVND (reference sequence). V was shortened by 7 bases and J by 0 bases, with 10 bases between the two germline ends. The CDR3 nucleotides read TGTGCCAGTACGTTTGGAGGCTCTGGAAACACCATATATTTT. It encodes CASTFGGSGNTIYF. Filled out from reference TRBV19 and TRBJ1-3, the complete variable domain reads DGGITQSPKYLFRKEGQNVTLSCEQNLNHDAMYWYRQDPGQGLRLIYYSQIVNDFQKGDIAEGYSVSREKKESFPLTVTSAQKNPTAFYLCASTFGGSGNTIYFGEGSWLTVV.

V gene TRBV24-1 combines with J gene TRBJ2-4; D possibly matches TRBD1 or TRBD2 (5 bases each). The CDR3 covers 13 residues. Deletions cut 4 bases from V and 7 bases from J, with 10 bases between. CDR1 is KGHDR and CDR2 is SFDVKD in the germline V gene. The DNA of the CDR3 is TGTGCCACCAGTGAGCGAGGGACGAACATTCAGTACTTC. This translates into CATSERGTNIQYF.

This clone was recorded only once. The rearrangement joins TRBV7-2 to TRBJ1-6; D remains unclear. There are 14 residues in the CDR3. Between the trimmed V and J ends, which lost 3 bases and 4 bases, there was a span of 7 bases. Germline values: CDR1 SGHTA, CDR2 FQGNSA. In nucleotides, the CDR3 is TGTGCCAGCAGCTTCGGAGGGTATAATTCACCCCTCCACTTT. The encoded protein is CASSFGGYNSPLHF.

The rearrangement uses TRBV2 and TRBJ2-5; 9 bases match TRBD1. This CDR3 is built from 14 residues. Germline values: CDR1 SNHLY, CDR2 FYNNEI. Trimming removed 9 bases from V and 1 base from J; junction bases left unmatched: 6. The DNA for the CDR3 is TGTGCCAGACGGACAGGGGCGGGCCAAGAGACCCAGTACTTC. Its protein product is CARRTGAGQETQYF.

The V and J genes are TRBV20-1 and TRBJ1-2; 7 nucleotides align to TRBD1. The germline V gene encodes CDR1 DFQATT and CDR2 SNEGSKA (reference sequence). CDR3 length equals 11 residues. Losses at the gene ends were 8 bases for V and 7 bases for J; bases not matched to a gene: 7. The CDR3 nucleotides read TGCAGTACGACAGGGCGGCGTGGCTACACCTTC. It codes for CSTTGRRGYTF.

V usage is TRBV11-2 and J usage is TRBJ2-7, with a tentative D call TRBD1 (5 bases). The CDR3 runs 13 residues. Per germline, CDR1 SGHAT and CDR2 FQNNGV. V was trimmed by 2 bases and J by 6 bases, leaving 11 bases between them. CDR3 DNA: TGTGCCAGCAGCTTACGAACGACAGTCGAGCAGTACTTC. Its translation is CASSLRTTVEQYF.

The CDR3 loop reads CASRLSRWEKLFF. The CDR3 coding sequence is TGTGCCAGTCGGCTCTCCCGGTGGGAAAAACTGTTTTTT. The chain is built from TRBV19 and TRBJ1-4, with D uncertain. CDR1 and CDR2 (germline): LNHDA, SQIVND (reference sequence). The CDR3 length is 13 residues. V shed 8 bases and J shed 8 bases, with 15 bases lying between them.

The chain carries TRBV21-1 and TRBJ2-3; the table's D call of TRBD2 was not tested on the DNA. TRBV21-1 is a pseudogene segment. The CDR3 extends over 15 amino acids. DNA of the CDR3: TGTGCCAGCAGCAGACTAGCGGGGCGGGGAGATACGCAGTATTTT. It encodes CASSRLAGRGDTQYF.

The gene calls are TRBV2 and TRBJ1-2, with D hard to call. This CDR3 is 12 amino acids long. Trimming took 6 bases from V and 3 from J, leaving 8 bases between them. Germline loops: CDR1 SNHLY, CDR2 FYNNEI. The chain's CDR3 is CASRREDYGYTF. Written as DNA, the CDR3 is TGTGCCAGCAGGCGGGAGGACTATGGCTACACCTTC.

This chain joins TRBV19 and TRBJ1-2, with 7 bases matching TRBD1. In germline, CDR1 is LNHDA, CDR2 SQIVND (reference sequence). Trimming took 1 base from V and 3 from J; bases not matched to a gene: 5. The CDR3 has 15 amino acids. CDR3 sequence reads: CASSIGTGLDYGYTF. CDR3 sequence (DNA): TGTGCCAGTAGTATAGGGACAGGTCTCGACTATGGCTACACCTTC.

This clone was counted once. The V and J genes are TRBV6-5 and TRBJ1-2; TRBD1 aligns across 7 bases. After removal of 4 bases from V and 6 bases from J, the junction contained 5 bases not matched to a gene. The CDR3 loop spans 13 amino acids. Germline V gene sequence: CDR1 MNHEY, CDR2 SVGAGI. Here the CDR3 DNA reads TGTGCCAGCAGTTCCCGGGACAGCGATGGCTACACCTTC. Amino acid sequence: CASSSRDSDGYTF.

The V call is TRBV9, the J call TRBJ1-2; tentative D call: TRBD1 (5 bases). Trimming took off 3 bases at V and 3 bases at J, with 12 bases between the two ends. CDR1 is SGDLS, CDR2 YYNGEE, per germline. This CDR3 has 14 residues. CDR3 region: CASSAGTGYYGYTF. The CDR3 DNA reads as TGTGCCAGCAGCGCCGGCACAGGCTACTATGGCTACACCTTC. Looking up the rest from reference TRBV9 and TRBJ1-2 gives the full variable domain: DSGVTQTPKHLITATGQRVTLRCSPRSGDLSVYWYQQSLDQGLQFLIQYYNGEERAKGNILERFSAQQFPDLHSELNLSSLELGDSALYFCASSAGTGYYGYTFGSGTRLTVV.

The chain uses TRBV24-1 and TRBJ1-4, with D possibly TRBD1 on 6 matching bases. This CDR3 has 15 residues. Germline CDR1 and CDR2: KGHDR and SFDVKD. V was pared by 2 bases and J by 8 bases, with 14 bases between. CDR3 region: CATSDSQGTGEKLFF. CDR3 DNA: TGTGCCACCAGTGATTCACAGGGCACCGGCGAAAAACTGTTTTTT.

The chain links TRBV18 to TRBJ2-7; 8 bases match TRBD1. CDR1 is KGHSH and CDR2 is LQKENI in the germline V gene. This CDR3 spans 15 amino acids. V dropped 6 bases and J dropped 1; count of bases not matched to a gene: 8. The chain's CDR3 is CASSPDRGPSYEQYF. CDR3 coding DNA: TGTGCCAGCTCCCCAGACAGGGGACCATCCTACGAGCAGTACTTC.

The V and J genes are TRBV27 and TRBJ1-1; a weak D match, TRBD1 (6 bases). The CDR3 extends over 11 amino acids. Between the trimmed V and J ends, which lost 5 bases and 5 bases, there was a span of 6 bases. CDR1 is MNHEY, CDR2 SMNVEV, per germline (reference sequence). CDR3 loop: CASSQGTEAFF. The CDR3 nucleotides are TGTGCCAGCAGTCAGGGGACTGAAGCTTTCTTT.

V gene TRBV9 combines with J gene TRBJ1-2; no firm D call. Germline V CDR1 and CDR2: SGDLS, YYNGEE. Trimming removed 3 bases from V and 4 bases from J, with 13 bases in between. The CDR3 sequence is 14 residues long. The CDR3 nucleotides are TGTGCCAGCAGCGCCCAACGGACCGCCTATGGCTACACCTTC. It yields the protein CASSAQRTAYGYTF.